This TCR beta chain derives from a study of OX40 agonist ivuxolimab in advanced cancers. Study details: Those treated in dose escalation had hepatocellular carcinoma, melanoma, renal cell cancer or head and neck cancer. The mean age was roughly 60 years, ranging from roughly 23 to 80, with approximately 83% of participants male. Eligibility admitted prior anti-PD-1, anti-PD-L1 or anti-CTLA-4 therapy; about 42% had some.

Profiled with immunoSEQ multiplex PCR; TCRdb holds only in-frame clones, not every one. The table includes more than 60,000 clones, 80% to 85% detected once. V was cut by 7 bases and J by 4 bases, with 8 bases left in between. The CDR3 spans 11 residues. The germline CDR1 and CDR2 sequences are DFQATT and SNEGSKA (reference sequence). This receptor was taken from an adult with an advanced solid tumor such as melanoma, head and neck, liver or kidney cancer. The material sequenced was CD4+ or CD8+ T cells sorted from blood, taken in a trial of the OX40 agonist ivuxolimab. The J gene is TRBJ2-1, the V gene TRBV20-1; D is perhaps TRBD1 (5 bases). This chain's CDR3 is CSVKGYNEQFF. The CDR3 DNA follows: TGCAGTGTTAAGGGGTACAATGAGCAGTTCTTC.